The clone carrying this TCR beta chain was seen more than once but under ten times. The antigen remains undetermined. Per the germline V gene, CDR1 is SGHRS and CDR2 is YFSETQ. This CDR3 region has 14 residues. V was clipped by 0 bases and J by 0 bases, with 7 bases between them. The sample belongs to a study of response to subunit inactivated influenza vaccine. Study-level points and caveats: Authors suggested each seasonal influenza vaccination recruits few new T cells.

TCRdb reprocessed the RT-PCR reads with MiXCR, giving one entry per CDR3 protein. The table includes 500,000 to 600,000 distinct CDR3 sequences, 10% to 15% detected once. V gene TRBV5-1 combines with J gene TRBJ2-7; D ambiguous. The material sequenced was PBMCs from blood, taken 40 to 50 days after vaccination. The source is a man aged 45-60 years who received an inactivated influenza vaccine. The CDR3 DNA reads as TGCGCCAGCAGCTTGGAGGGTTTCTCCTACGAGCAGTACTTC. Translation: CASSLEGFSYEQYF.